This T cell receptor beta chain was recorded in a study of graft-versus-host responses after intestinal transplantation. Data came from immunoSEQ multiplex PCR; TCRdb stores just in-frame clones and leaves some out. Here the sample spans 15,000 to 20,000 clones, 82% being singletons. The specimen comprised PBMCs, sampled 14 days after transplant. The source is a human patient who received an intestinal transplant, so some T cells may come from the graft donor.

The CDR3 reads CASVPLRDSPYNEQFF. DNA for the CDR3: TGTGCTAGTGTCCCACTCCGGGACAGCCCTTACAATGAGCAGTTCTTC. The chain combines TRBV12-5 with TRBJ2-1, with 7 bases aligning to TRBD1. This CDR3 has 16 amino acids. The V gene end was trimmed by 7 bases and the J gene end by 4 bases; junction bases not matched to a gene: 13. Germline values: CDR1 LGHNT, CDR2 FRNRAP.